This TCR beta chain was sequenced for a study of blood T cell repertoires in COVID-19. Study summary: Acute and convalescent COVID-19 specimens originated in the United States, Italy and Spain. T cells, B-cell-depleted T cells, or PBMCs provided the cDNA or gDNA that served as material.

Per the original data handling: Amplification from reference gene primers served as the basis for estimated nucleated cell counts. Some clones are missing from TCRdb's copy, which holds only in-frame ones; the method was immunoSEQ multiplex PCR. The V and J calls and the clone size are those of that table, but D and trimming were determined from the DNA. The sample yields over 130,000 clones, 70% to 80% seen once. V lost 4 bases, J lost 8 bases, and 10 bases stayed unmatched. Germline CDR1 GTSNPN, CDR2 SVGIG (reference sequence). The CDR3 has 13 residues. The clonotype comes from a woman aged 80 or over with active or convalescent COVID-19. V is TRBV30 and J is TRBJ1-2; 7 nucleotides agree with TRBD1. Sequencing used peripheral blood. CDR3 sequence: CAWNGQVDRGYTF. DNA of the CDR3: TGTGCCTGGAACGGACAGGTGGATCGAGGCTACACCTTC.